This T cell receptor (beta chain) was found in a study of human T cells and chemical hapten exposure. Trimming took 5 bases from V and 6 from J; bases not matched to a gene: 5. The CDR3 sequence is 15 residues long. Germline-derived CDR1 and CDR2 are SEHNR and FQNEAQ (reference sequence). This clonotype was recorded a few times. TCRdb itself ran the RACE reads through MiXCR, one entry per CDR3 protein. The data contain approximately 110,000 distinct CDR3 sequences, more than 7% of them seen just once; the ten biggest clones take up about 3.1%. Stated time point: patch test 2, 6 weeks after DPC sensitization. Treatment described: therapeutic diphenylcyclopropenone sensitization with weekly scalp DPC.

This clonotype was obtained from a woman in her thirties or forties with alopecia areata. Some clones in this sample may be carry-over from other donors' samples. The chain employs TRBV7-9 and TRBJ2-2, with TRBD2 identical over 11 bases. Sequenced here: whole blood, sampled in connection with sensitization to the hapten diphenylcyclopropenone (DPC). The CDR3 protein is CASSLTSGGAGELFF. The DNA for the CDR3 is TGTGCCAGCAGCCTAACTAGCGGGGGTGCCGGGGAGCTGTTTTTT.